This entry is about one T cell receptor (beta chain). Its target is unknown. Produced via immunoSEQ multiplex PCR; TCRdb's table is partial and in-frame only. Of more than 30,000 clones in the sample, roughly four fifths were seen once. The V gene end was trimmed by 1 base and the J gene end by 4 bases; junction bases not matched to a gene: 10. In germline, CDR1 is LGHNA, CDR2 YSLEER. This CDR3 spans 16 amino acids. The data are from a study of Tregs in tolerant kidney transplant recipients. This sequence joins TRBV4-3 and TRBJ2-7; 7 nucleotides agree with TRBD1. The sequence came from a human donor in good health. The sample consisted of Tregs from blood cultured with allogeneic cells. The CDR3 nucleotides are TGCGCCAGCAGCCAAGGCTACAGGGGACATTCGTACGAGCAGTACTTC. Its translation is CASSQGYRGHSYEQYF.